These 2 T cell receptor beta chains were sequenced from one sample in a study of T cell responses to AZD1222 COVID-19 vaccine. Sequenced by immunoSEQ multiplex PCR; TCRdb stores in-frame clones only, minus some. The sample records fewer than 150,000 clones, 93% being singletons. The sample in question was peripheral blood, obtained on day 0 of AZD1222 vaccination. These TCRs come from an adult in good health.

The V and J genes are TRBV3-1 (or the pseudogene TRBV3-2) and TRBJ1-3; D unresolved. This CDR3 comprises 13 residues. CDR1 is LGHDT, CDR2 YNNKEL, per germline (reference sequence). V was shortened by 4 bases and J by 4 bases, with 8 bases between the two germline ends. This CDR3 is CASSPSVGNTIYF. DNA for the CDR3: TGTGCCAGCAGCCCTTCGGTAGGAAACACCATATATTTT.

The J gene is TRBJ1-3, the V gene TRBV6-6; D not certain. Germline V gene data show CDR1 as MNHNY and CDR2 as SVGAGI (reference sequence). Trimming cost V 2 bases and J 0 bases, with 8 bases left between them. This CDR3 region has 15 residues. CDR3 region: CASSYGLRSGNTIYF. The CDR3 DNA follows: TGTGCCAGCAGTTACGGCTTACGCTCTGGAAACACCATATATTTT.